The T cell receptor (beta chain) described here comes from a study of post-analysis software for immune sequencing data. Study-wide points: Controls had lower frequencies than patients of five TRBV segments, which included TRBV5-6, TRBV5-1 and TRBV20-1. Strong co-clustering by F measure was evident for samples that had been prepared in the same batch. The normalized Chao1 diversity of multiple sclerosis patients was significantly lower than that of controls.

This clonotype was counted only a few times. The antigen is unknown. This CDR3 contains 16 residues. CDR1 MNHEY and CDR2 SMNVEV come from the germline V gene (reference sequence). V lost 6 bases, J lost 3 bases, and 8 bases stayed unmatched. Each TCR beta cDNA library carried unique molecular identifiers. T cells numbering about 0.9 to 11 million yielded a few hundred thousand cDNA molecules. TCRdb used MiXCR to reprocess the PCR reads, holding one entry per CDR3 protein. The sample shows 750,000 to 950,000 distinct CDR3 sequences, roughly 50% of them seen only once. This clonotype was sampled from a girl between 5 and 17 years old with multiple sclerosis. The sample comprised blood. The chain combines TRBV27 with TRBJ2-1; 10 bases map to TRBD2. CDR3 sequence (DNA): TGTGCCAGCAGCCATCTAGCGGGAGCATTCTACAATGAGCAGTTCTTC. Translation gives CASSHLAGAFYNEQFF.